Below, 18 T cell receptor beta chains from the same sample are listed, as sequenced in a study of T cells in Graves' hyperthyroidism and ophthalmopathy. Researchers amplified the TCR beta CDR3 regions from RNA transcripts. With the HTBI primer set, the TCR CDR3 went through a first round of RT-PCR. From the multiplex PCR reads, TCRdb called clonotypes with MiXCR, one entry per CDR3 protein. The sample yields 750,000 to 900,000 distinct CDR3 sequences, about 38% seen once. Sequenced sample: blood. The receptors derive from a man between 18 and 29 years old with Graves' hyperthyroidism.

The table lists this clonotype with many counts. The V gene is TRBV2, the J gene TRBJ1-1; D remains unclear. V was trimmed by 4 bases and J by 5 bases, leaving 11 bases between them. The CDR3 is made up of 13 amino acids. Germline V lookup: CDR1 SNHLY, CDR2 FYNNEI. In DNA, the CDR3 is TGTGCCAGCAGTGGTTGGGTTCGGACTGAAGCTTTCTTT. It specifies CASSGWVRTEAFF.

On this clonotype itself: A much larger clone differs from this one at a single base, so this may be a read error. This rearrangement joins TRBV29-1 to TRBJ2-5; 13 positions match TRBD2. The CDR3 extends over 14 amino acids. Germline CDR1 reads SQVTM; CDR2 reads ANQGSEA. CDR3 in amino acids: CSGLGLAGLETRYF. As DNA, the CDR3 is TGCAGCGGGTTGGGACTAGCGGGACTAGAGACCCGGTACTTC. The entire variable domain, with the rest obtained from reference TRBV29-1 and TRBJ2-5, is as follows: SAVISQKPSRDICQRGTSLTIQCQVDSQVTMMFWYRQQPGQSLTLIATANQGSEATYESGFVIDKFPISRPNLTFSTLTVSNMSPEDSSIYLCSGLGLAGLETRYFGPGTRLLVL.

The chain employs TRBV6-5 and TRBJ1-6; D remains ambiguous. Trimming stripped 4 bases from V and 15 bases from J, with 13 bases between. Looked up from germline, CDR1 is MNHEY and CDR2 is SVGAGI. The CDR3 spans 12 residues. The CDR3 sequence: CASSSQVRVLHF. CDR3 in DNA: TGTGCCAGCAGTTCCCAAGTGAGAGTCCTCCACTTT.

This clonotype appeared a single time. This chain uses TRBV7-2 with TRBJ1-4, with D unresolved. The CDR3 contains 16 residues. Trimming pared 5 bases from V and 3 bases from J, leaving 16 bases between. Germline values: CDR1 SGHTA, CDR2 FQGNSA. The CDR3 region is CASSQEPAAANEKLFF. The CDR3 DNA is TGTGCCAGCAGCCAAGAGCCCGCAGCAGCTAATGAAAAACTGTTTTTT.

This clonotype was seen more than once but under ten times. The chain employs TRBV19 and TRBJ1-1; possibly TRBD1 for D (6 bases). Trimming took 8 bases from V and 3 from J, leaving 16 bases between them. CDR3 length: 14 amino acids. Germline CDR1 reads LNHDA; CDR2 reads SQIVND (reference sequence). Here the CDR3 DNA reads TGTGCCAGTTCGACCGGACAGAGTTACACTGAAGCTTTCTTT. This gives the protein CASSTGQSYTEAFF.

This clonotype has only a few counts. DNA for the CDR3: TGTGCCAGCAGCTTGGAACCCGGGACAGGAGACTCTGGGGCCAACGTCCTGACTTTC. Residues: CASSLEPGTGDSGANVLTF. The chain has TRBV5-5 and TRBJ2-6, with TRBD1 matching over 8 bases. The germline V gene has CDR1 SGHKS and CDR2 YYEKEE (reference sequence). V lost 0 bases, J lost 0 bases, and 8 bases stayed unmatched. The CDR3 has 19 residues. Variable domain in full (rest from reference TRBV5-5 and TRBJ2-6): DAGVTQSPTHLIKTRGQQVTLRCSPISGHKSVSWYQQVLGQGPQFIFQYYEKEERGRGNFPDRFSARQFPNYSSELNVNALLLGDSALYLCASSLEPGTGDSGANVLTFGAGSRLTVL.

The J gene is TRBJ2-1, the V gene TRBV2, with D tentatively TRBD2 (5 bases). V lost 3 bases to trimming and J lost 2 bases, with 11 bases between them. CDR3 size: 15 residues. The germline V gene has CDR1 SNHLY and CDR2 FYNNEI. For the CDR3, the DNA is TGTGCCAGCAGTGATGCTAGCCTTACCTACAATGAGCAGTTCTTC. Protein product: CASSDASLTYNEQFF.

This clonotype was seen at least ten times. The chain carries TRBV12-3 or TRBV12-4 and TRBJ1-2; D remains ambiguous. The V gene lost 3 bases and the J gene lost 7 bases, with 9 bases spanning the gap. The CDR3 consists of 12 residues. The CDR3 is CASSFAGPGYTF. The CDR3 DNA follows: TGTGCCAGCAGTTTTGCGGGTCCTGGCTACACCTTC.

This chain uses TRBV4-1 with TRBJ2-5; 9 bases fit TRBD1. Germline CDR1 reads MGHRA; CDR2 reads YSYEKL. The length of the CDR3 is 15 residues. V was pared by 2 bases and J by 3 bases, with 4 bases of the junction left unmatched. The CDR3 nucleotides read TGCGCCAGCAGCCAACGGGGACAGGGAAAAGAGACCCAGTACTTC. Translation gives CASSQRGQGKETQYF.

This chain links TRBV5-1 with TRBJ1-1; no firm D call. This CDR3 is 13 amino acids long. Germline V gives CDR1 SGHRS, CDR2 YFSETQ. Trimming cost V 5 bases and J 6 bases, with 14 bases left between them. CDR3: CASSHVEGAEAFF. CDR3 DNA: TGCGCCAGCAGTCATGTGGAGGGCGCTGAAGCTTTCTTT.

This chain links TRBV7-2 with TRBJ2-7, with a tentative D call TRBD1 (6 bases). This CDR3 spans 14 amino acids. The ends were cut back, 4 bases at V and 5 bases at J, with 15 bases in the middle. From germline, CDR1 is SGHTA and CDR2 FQGNSA. CDR3 DNA: TGTGCCAGCAGCTACCGTTCCAGGGGCCACGAGCAGTACTTC. This translates into CASSYRSRGHEQYF.

CDR3 in amino acids: CASSLSSGLWNTEAFF. In DNA, the CDR3 is TGTGCCAGCAGTTTATCAAGCGGACTCTGGAACACTGAAGCTTTCTTT. The chain couples TRBV28 to TRBJ1-1; D is unresolved. The CDR3 is made up of 16 amino acids. V was trimmed by 1 base and J by 1 base, leaving 13 bases between them. CDR1 and CDR2 from the germline V gene are MDHEN and SYDVKM.

The CDR3 region is CASSSLGPMNQPQHF. The CDR3 region has the DNA TGTGCCAGCAGCTCCCTTGGGCCGATGAATCAGCCCCAGCATTTT. This rearrangement joins TRBV10-3 to TRBJ1-5; D gene ambiguous. Germline V lookup: CDR1 ENHRY, CDR2 SYGVKD. The CDR3 covers 15 residues. The V end lost 10 bases, the J end lost 4 bases, and 20 bases lay between the germline ends.

As to this clonotype: Relative to the germline gene, one junction end is altered; a read error may explain this. This chain uses TRBV7-2 with TRBJ2-7; D may correspond to TRBD1 or TRBD2 (5 bases each). The CDR3 has 17 residues. Germline V gives CDR1 SGHTA, CDR2 FQGNSA. CDR3 protein: CASSQERDAPATYEQYF. The DNA for the CDR3 is TGCGCCAGCAGCCAAGAGAGGGACGCCCCGGCCACCTACGAGCAGTACTTC.

This chain joins TRBV7-8 and TRBJ2-5; D assignment may be TRBD1 or TRBD2 (5 bases each). The CDR3 consists of 19 residues. Germline CDR1 is SGHVS and CDR2 is FQNEAQ. V lost 0 bases and J 1 base, leaving 21 bases between the germline ends. As DNA, the CDR3 is TGTGCCAGCAGCTTAGCGAGTTGGGGGAAACCTACACTCCAAGAGACCCAGTACTTC. Residues: CASSLASWGKPTLQETQYF.

The chain joins TRBV7-8 to TRBJ1-6; TRBD1 matches at 7 bases. The CDR3 covers 14 residues. Unmatched junction bases numbered 6, after V lost 5 bases and J lost 8 bases. Germline assignment: CDR1 SGHVS and CDR2 FQNEAQ. The CDR3 DNA follows: TGTGCCAGCAGCCTAGGACAGGACTATTCACCCCTCCACTTT. Translating gives CASSLGQDYSPLHF. Based on the CDR3 plus reference TRBV7-8 and TRBJ1-6, the full variable domain is GAGVSQSPRYKVAKRGQDVALRCDPISGHVSLFWYQQALGQGPEFLTYFQNEAQLDKSGLPSDRFFAERPEGSVSTLKIQRTQQEDSAVYLCASSLGQDYSPLHFGNGTRLTVT.

This clonotype was recorded at least ten times. This chain uses TRBV7-8 with TRBJ1-1; D gene unclear. The CDR3 sequence is 15 residues long. The ends were cut back, 5 bases at V and 4 bases at J, with 17 bases in the middle. In germline, CDR1 is SGHVS, CDR2 FQNEAQ. The CDR3 reads CASSHTPELGTEAFF. CDR3 nucleotides: TGTGCCAGCAGCCATACACCCGAGCTGGGCACTGAAGCTTTCTTT. The entire variable domain, with the rest obtained from reference TRBV7-8 and TRBJ1-1, is as follows: GAGVSQSPRYKVAKRGQDVALRCDPISGHVSLFWYQQALGQGPEFLTYFQNEAQLDKSGLPSDRFFAERPEGSVSTLKIQRTQQEDSAVYLCASSHTPELGTEAFFGQGTRLTVV.

This clonotype was seen more than once but under ten times. V and J are TRBV6-2 or TRBV6-3 and TRBJ2-5; TRBD2 might be the D (7 bases). Per germline, CDR1 MNHEY and CDR2 SVGEGT. Trimming shortened V by 10 bases and J by 0 bases, and 15 bases separated the two germline ends. This CDR3 contains 14 residues. DNA for the CDR3: TGTGCCACCGGGGCGGGGGCCCACCAAGAGACCCAGTACTTC. This encodes CATGAGAHQETQYF.